What follows are 18 T cell receptor beta chains derived from one specimen sequenced in a study of blood T cell repertoires in COVID-19. TCRdb keeps only in-frame clones here, not all; method: immunoSEQ multiplex PCR. Counted here are 55,000 to 75,000 clones, roughly 84% occurring once; the ten biggest clones make up about 9.1%. The sample consisted of peripheral blood. The origin of the receptors is a man older than 75 with COVID-19, enrolled during active disease.

The genes are TRBV7-8 and TRBJ2-7, with TRBD1 identical over 9 bases. Trimming cost V 5 bases and J 6 bases; bases outside gene matches: 8. Germline values: CDR1 SGHVS, CDR2 FQNEAQ. The CDR3 covers 14 residues. This CDR3 reads CASSPRPGQGEQYF. In nucleotides, the CDR3 is TGTGCCAGCAGCCCCCGACCGGGACAGGGCGAGCAGTACTTC.

The V and J genes are TRBV9 and TRBJ1-4, with unresolved D. The germline V gene has CDR1 SGDLS and CDR2 YYNGEE. The CDR3 has 15 residues. Trimming took off 0 bases at V and 8 bases at J, with 14 bases between the two ends. The CDR3: CASSVAGGFGEKLFF. The CDR3 region has the DNA TGTGCCAGCAGCGTAGCGGGTGGTTTTGGGGAAAAACTGTTTTTT.

The chain uses TRBV11-2 and TRBJ1-1; D remains ambiguous. The V end lost 6 bases, the J end lost 4 bases, and 18 bases lay between the germline ends. Germline V CDR1 and CDR2: SGHAT, FQNNGV. This CDR3 comprises 15 residues. The CDR3 reads CASSVRLGRSTEAFF. As DNA, the CDR3 is TGTGCCAGCAGTGTCCGCTTGGGCAGGTCCACTGAAGCTTTCTTT.

This clone was counted only a few times. The chain has TRBV21-1 and TRBJ1-5. TRBV21-1 has pseudogene status. The CDR3 is made up of 14 amino acids. CDR3: CASSREFGNQPQHF. CDR3 DNA: TGTGCCAGCAGCAGGGAGTTTGGCAATCAGCCCCAGCATTTT.

The V call is TRBV2, the J call TRBJ1-3; D perhaps matches TRBD1 (6 bases). With 7 bases removed from V and 0 bases from J, the gap between germline ends came to 10 bases. CDR1 SNHLY and CDR2 FYNNEI come from the germline V gene. CDR3 length: 14 residues. DNA for the CDR3: TGTGCCAGCACCCGGGACATCTCTGGAAACACCATATATTTT. This sequence encodes CASTRDISGNTIYF.

The chain recombines TRBV5-4 with TRBJ1-1; D is unresolved. With 6 bases removed from V and 3 bases from J, the gap between germline ends came to 18 bases. This CDR3 has 15 residues. Germline V gene lookup returns CDR1 SGHNT and CDR2 YYREEE (reference sequence). In nucleotides, the CDR3 is TGTGCCAGCACCCTCCCCGGCGGGATGGACACTGAAGCTTTCTTT. This codes for CASTLPGGMDTEAFF.

The V gene is TRBV4-1, the J gene TRBJ1-1; 8 nucleotides line up with TRBD1. Germline V CDR1 and CDR2: MGHRA, YSYEKL. The CDR3 is 13 residues long. With 1 base clipped from V and 8 bases from J, the junction kept 3 bases outside the gene matches. CDR3 protein: CASSQAAGGEAFF. The CDR3 DNA reads TGCGCCAGCAGCCAAGCGGCAGGGGGCGAAGCTTTCTTT.

The chain combines TRBV29-1 with TRBJ2-2, with 8 bases identical to TRBD2. Trimming at V came to 6 bases and at J to 4 bases, leaving 1 base not matched to a gene. CDR3 size: 12 residues. CDR1 and CDR2 from the germline V gene are SQVTM and ANQGSEA. The DNA for the CDR3 is TGCAGCGTACGGGAGGGCACCGGGGAGCTGTTTTTT. Protein: CSVREGTGELFF.

The chain links TRBV7-2 to TRBJ1-3; a weak D match, TRBD1 (5 bases). Trimming removed 8 bases from V and 1 base from J, with 15 bases in between. Germline V gene sequence: CDR1 SGHTA, CDR2 FQGNSA. CDR3 length: 15 residues. CDR3 DNA sequence: TGTGCCAGCGCGCGTCGGGGGAATTCTGGAAACACCATATATTTT. Translation gives CASARRGNSGNTIYF.

V and J are TRBV19 and TRBJ2-7; TRBD2 matches at 7 bases. The CDR3 consists of 13 residues. Germline lookup yields CDR1 LNHDA and CDR2 SQIVND (reference sequence). The trim removed 5 bases at V and 2 bases at J, leaving 3 bases unmatched. The DNA of the CDR3 is TGTGCCAGTAGTCCCAGCGGGACCTACGAGCAGTACTTC. Residues: CASSPSGTYEQYF.

The rearrangement links TRBV4-3 to TRBJ1-5; perhaps TRBD1 as D (6 bases). Germline-derived CDR1 and CDR2 are LGHNA and YSLEER. Trimming removed 0 bases from V and 2 bases from J, with 17 bases in between. There are 18 residues in the CDR3. CDR3 DNA: TGCGCCAGCAGCCAAGATCGGAAACAGGGCGTAGGCAATCAGCCCCAGCATTTT. It is translated as CASSQDRKQGVGNQPQHF.

This clone was observed a handful of times. The V gene is TRBV19, the J gene TRBJ1-2; 7 bases are shared with TRBD1. V shed 7 bases and J 3 bases; nucleotides not matched to a gene: 2. The CDR3 is 12 residues long. CDR1 LNHDA and CDR2 SQIVND come from the germline V gene (reference sequence). CDR3 region: CASIQGYYGYTF. The CDR3 DNA sequence: TGTGCCAGTATACAGGGGTACTATGGCTACACCTTC.

This clone was recorded a few times. The CDR3, as DNA: TGTGCCAGCAGTTTACCGGGACAGGGATCCTACGAGCAGTACTTC. Amino acid sequence: CASSLPGQGSYEQYF. V usage is TRBV28 and J usage is TRBJ2-7; 9 nucleotides match TRBD1. The CDR3 covers 15 residues. Germline trimming cut 2 bases from V and 1 base from J; bases unmatched to any gene: 3. Germline assignment: CDR1 MDHEN and CDR2 SYDVKM.

The genes are TRBV12-3 or TRBV12-4 and TRBJ2-7; D call uncertain. The ends were cut back, 3 bases at V and 2 bases at J, with 5 bases in the middle. This CDR3 contains 12 residues. The CDR3 sequence: CASSFAAYEQYF. CDR3 nucleotide sequence: TGTGCCAGCAGTTTTGCGGCCTACGAGCAGTACTTC.

This rearrangement joins TRBV15 to TRBJ1-1; 7 bases are shared with TRBD1. From germline, CDR1 is LNHNV and CDR2 YYDKDF (reference sequence). CDR3 size: 15 residues. The junction had 6 bases not matched to a gene; V was cut back by 3 bases and J by 2 bases. CDR3 residues: CATSRSRTGNTEAFF. CDR3 DNA: TGTGCCACCAGCAGGAGTAGGACAGGCAACACTGAAGCTTTCTTT.

The genes are TRBV20-1 and TRBJ2-2, with 7 bases fitting TRBD2. With 3 bases clipped from V and 4 bases from J, the junction kept 8 bases outside the gene matches. The CDR3 is 15 amino acids. Germline CDR1 DFQATT, CDR2 SNEGSKA (reference sequence). The CDR3 here is CSASGLAEATGELFF. In DNA, the CDR3 is TGCAGTGCTAGTGGGCTAGCGGAGGCCACCGGGGAGCTGTTTTTT.

The rearrangement uses TRBV19 and TRBJ2-7; maybe TRBD2 (5 bases). V was pared by 9 bases and J by 5 bases, with 23 bases between. The CDR3 spans 15 residues. CDR1 is LNHDA and CDR2 is SQIVND in the germline V gene (reference sequence). This chain's CDR3 is CASSYSGSSRDEQYV. CDR3 DNA sequence: TGTGCCAGCTCTTACTCGGGATCCTCGAGGGACGAGCAGTACGTC.

The chain couples TRBV6-5 to TRBJ1-1; TRBD1 agrees at 7 bases. The CDR3 consists of 16 residues. Germline V CDR1 and CDR2: MNHEY, SVGAGI. The J segment lost 11 bases and the V segment lost 2 bases, leaving 17 bases of the junction unmatched. CDR3 nucleotide sequence: TGTGCCAGCAGTTACAAGCCTACAGGGGACGGAGGTGATGCTTTCTTT. Residues: CASSYKPTGDGGDAFF.